The 20 T cell receptor beta chains below come from one sample, sequenced in a study of blood T cell repertoires in COVID-19. Libraries were prepared by immunoSEQ multiplex PCR; TCRdb keeps only in-frame clonotypes and omits some of them. The table records 240,000 or so clones, around 86% of them present only once. What was sequenced was PBMCs or T cells enriched from blood (not recorded which). The receptor set was obtained from a woman between 50 and 59 years old who had recovered from COVID-19.

CDR3 amino acids: CASSGGQNEAFF. The CDR3 region has the DNA TGTGCCAGCAGCGGCGGACAGAATGAAGCTTTCTTT. The chain recombines TRBV9 with TRBJ1-1; D is perhaps TRBD1 (6 bases). The germline V and J ends were trimmed by 3 bases and 7 bases, with 10 bases remaining between them. From germline, CDR1 is SGDLS and CDR2 YYNGEE. The CDR3 spans 12 residues.

A single count supports this clone. This sequence joins TRBV4-3 and TRBJ2-7; TRBD1 matches 10 bases. The germline V gene has CDR1 LGHNA and CDR2 YSLEER. With V trimmed by 0 bases and J by 7 bases, 9 bases remained unmatched. This CDR3 region has 16 residues. The CDR3 sequence: CASSQESGTGVGEQYF. For the CDR3, the DNA is TGCGCCAGCAGCCAAGAATCCGGGACAGGGGTGGGAGAGCAGTACTTC.

The chain uses TRBV5-8 and TRBJ2-1, with D possibly matching TRBD2 (6 bases). The CDR3 is 15 amino acids. Trimming removed 0 bases at V and 6 bases at J, with 13 bases between. Germline-derived CDR1 and CDR2 are SGHTS and YDEGEE. The CDR3 sequence: CASSLGLASLNEQFF. The CDR3 nucleotides read TGTGCCAGCAGCTTGGGGCTAGCGTCTCTCAATGAGCAGTTCTTC.

The chain couples TRBV7-4 to TRBJ1-6, with TRBD1 as a possible D gene (6 bases). The ends were cut back, 5 bases at V and 8 bases at J, with 19 bases in the middle. Germline CDR1 and CDR2: SGHVT and SQSDAQ. The CDR3 extends over 16 amino acids. The CDR3 here is CASSHRDPGVYSPLHF. As DNA, the CDR3 is TGTGCCAGCAGCCATAGGGACCCAGGGGTTTATTCACCCCTCCACTTT. The full variable domain, with the rest looked up from reference TRBV7-4 and TRBJ1-6, is GAGVSQSPRYKVAKRGRDVALRCDSISGHVTLYWYRQTLGQGSEVLTYSQSDAQRDKSGRPSGRFSAERPERSVSTLKIQRTEQGDSAVYLCASSHRDPGVYSPLHFGNGTRLTVT.

The chain joins TRBV10-3 to TRBJ1-1; perhaps TRBD1 as D (6 bases). Deletions cut 4 bases from V and 0 bases from J, with 9 bases between. The germline V gene has CDR1 ENHRY and CDR2 SYGVKD. The CDR3 is 14 residues long. This CDR3 is CAISVGQMNTEAFF. In DNA form, the CDR3 reads TGTGCCATCAGTGTGGGACAAATGAACACTGAAGCTTTCTTT.

This clone was observed a handful of times. The chain couples TRBV7-2 to TRBJ2-7; D gene ambiguous. Germline-derived CDR1 and CDR2 are SGHTA and FQGNSA. The V end was cut by 3 bases, the J end by 4 bases, with 16 bases between. This CDR3 contains 15 residues. CDR3 sequence (DNA): TGTGCCAGCAGCTTGGCGACGGCCAGACAATACGAGCAGTACTTC. This encodes CASSLATARQYEQYF.

The V gene is TRBV27, the J gene TRBJ2-5; D is unclear. CDR1 and CDR2 (germline): MNHEY, SMNVEV (reference sequence). Trimming removed 0 bases from V and 4 bases from J, with 12 bases in between. The CDR3 loop spans 15 amino acids. CDR3 in DNA: TGTGCCAGCAGTTTATCTGAGTTGGGCTCAGAGACCCAGTACTTC. It is translated as CASSLSELGSETQYF.

This chain connects TRBV7-2 to TRBJ2-3; D remains unclear. Trimming removed 5 bases at V and 3 bases at J, with 12 bases between. Germline CDR1 is SGHTA and CDR2 is FQGNSA. This CDR3 is built from 14 residues. DNA for the CDR3: TGTGCCAGCAGCCCTGGGCATTGGACAGATACGCAGTATTTT. Protein product: CASSPGHWTDTQYF.

The V gene is TRBV7-8, the J gene TRBJ2-5, with 9 bases fitting TRBD1. After removal of 3 bases from V and 7 bases from J, the junction contained 12 bases not matched to a gene. Germline loops: CDR1 SGHVS, CDR2 FQNEAQ. This CDR3 contains 16 residues. CDR3 in DNA: TGTGCCAGCAGCTTTGAGACAGGGGGGGGTGGAGTGACCCAGTACTTC. It yields the protein CASSFETGGGGVTQYF. The full variable domain, in which reference TRBV7-8 and TRBJ2-5 provide the parts outside the CDR3, is GAGVSQSPRYKVAKRGQDVALRCDPISGHVSLFWYQQALGQGPEFLTYFQNEAQLDKSGLPSDRFFAERPEGSVSTLKIQRTQQEDSAVYLCASSFETGGGGVTQYFGPGTRLLVL.

The chain carries TRBV25-1 and TRBJ1-3; TRBD1 aligns across 8 bases. The CDR3 extends over 16 amino acids. J gave up 0 bases and V 1 base, and 2 bases lay outside the gene matches. Germline V gene data show CDR1 as MGHDK and CDR2 as SYGVNS. Here the CDR3 reads CASSEWDRLSGNTIYF. The CDR3 nucleotides read TGTGCCAGCAGTGAATGGGACAGGCTCTCTGGAAACACCATATATTTT.

V gene TRBV7-2 combines with J gene TRBJ1-5, with 7 nucleotides matching TRBD1. J was trimmed by 4 bases and V by 5 bases; bases with no gene match: 8. Germline CDR1 SGHTA, CDR2 FQGNSA. This CDR3 comprises 15 residues. The CDR3, as DNA: TGTGCCAGCAGCCGTTCCGGGACAGATAATCAGCCCCAGCATTTT. Protein product: CASSRSGTDNQPQHF.

The chain uses TRBV2 and TRBJ1-5; no firm D call. Looked up from germline, CDR1 is SNHLY and CDR2 is FYNNEI. Deletions cut 2 bases from V and 1 base from J, with 6 bases between. The CDR3 contains 14 residues. The CDR3 loop reads CASSEQKSNQPQHF. The CDR3 nucleotides read TGTGCCAGCAGTGAACAGAAGAGCAATCAGCCCCAGCATTTT.

The V call is TRBV11-1, the J call TRBJ1-5, with D possibly TRBD1 on 6 matching bases. The CDR3 covers 13 residues. The germline CDR1 and CDR2 sequences are SGHAT and FQDESV (reference sequence). Trimming cost V 4 bases and J 4 bases, with 8 bases left between them. This CDR3 reads CASSSQGNQPQHF. The CDR3, as DNA: TGTGCCAGCAGCTCCCAGGGGAATCAGCCCCAGCATTTT.

The rearrangement uses TRBV6-5 and TRBJ2-2; weak D call: TRBD2 (6 bases). The CDR3 extends over 15 amino acids. Trimming shortened V by 2 bases and J by 6 bases, and 13 bases separated the two germline ends. CDR1 is MNHEY and CDR2 is SVGAGI in the germline V gene. For the CDR3, the DNA is TGTGCCAGCAGTTACCCCGGCGGGATGTCCGGGGAGCTGTTTTTT. It specifies CASSYPGGMSGELFF.

V and J are TRBV28 and TRBJ1-6, with D possibly TRBD1 on 5 matching bases. Per the germline V gene, CDR1 is MDHEN and CDR2 is SYDVKM. This CDR3 region has 14 residues. V lost 1 base to trimming and J lost 11 bases, with 12 bases between them. CDR3 protein: CASSLLGPGTPLHF. CDR3 sequence (DNA): TGTGCCAGCAGTTTATTAGGTCCAGGGACACCCCTCCACTTT.

The gene calls are TRBV5-1 and TRBJ2-3; 7 nucleotides agree with TRBD1. Trimming at V came to 1 base and at J to 4 bases, leaving 3 bases not matched to a gene. Germline CDR1 SGHRS, CDR2 YFSETQ. The CDR3 length is 14 residues. The CDR3 loop is CASSLRQGADTQYF. CDR3 sequence (DNA): TGCGCCAGCAGCTTGCGACAGGGAGCAGATACGCAGTATTTT.

This clone was detected only once. The J gene is TRBJ2-1, the V gene TRBV2; perhaps TRBD1 as D (5 bases). Per germline, CDR1 SNHLY and CDR2 FYNNEI. Trimming removed 9 bases at V and 2 bases at J, with 5 bases between. CDR3 length: 11 residues. The CDR3 DNA reads as TGTGCCAGGACAGCCTACAATGAGCAGTTCTTC. This sequence encodes CARTAYNEQFF.

This clone occurred a few times. This rearrangement joins TRBV19 to TRBJ1-2; D is undetermined. Trimming left V 1 base short and J 5 bases short, with 11 bases between. CDR1 and CDR2 (germline): LNHDA, SQIVND (reference sequence). CDR3 length equals 14 residues. The CDR3 spells CASSIVPPFYGYTF. The CDR3 coding sequence is TGTGCCAGTAGTATAGTTCCCCCTTTTTATGGCTACACCTTC.

This clone was observed a few times. V and J are TRBV15 and TRBJ1-2; D gene unclear. The CDR3 runs 15 residues. In germline, CDR1 is LNHNV, CDR2 YYDKDF (reference sequence). V was shortened by 3 bases and J by 4 bases, with 15 bases between the two germline ends. CDR3 nucleotide sequence: TGTGCCACCAGCAGGAACCCCGGAGGTGGCTATGGCTACACCTTC. The encoded protein is CATSRNPGGGYGYTF.

V is TRBV6-5 and J is TRBJ1-2; TRBD1 might be the D (6 bases). The CDR3 is made up of 14 amino acids. Trimming stripped 10 bases from V and 4 bases from J, with 19 bases between. Germline values: CDR1 MNHEY, CDR2 SVGAGI. This CDR3 reads CATSTGNIPYGYTF. The CDR3 nucleotides read TGTGCCACCTCGACAGGAAATATCCCCTATGGCTACACCTTC.